A single sample is the source of the 24 T cell receptor beta chains below, sequenced in a study of prognosis after radiotherapy for stage I lung cancer. Two-round multiplex PCR on genomic DNA was the method by which TCR beta CDR3 was amplified. First-round PCR employed TRBV- and TRBJ-specific primers for each gene. One entry per CDR3 protein, called by TCRdb with MiXCR from the multiplex PCR reads. Among nearly 25,000 distinct CDR3 sequences listed, around 36% were seen once. Here the sequenced sample was PBMCs, taken before or after stereotactic body radiation therapy (not recorded which). These TCRs come from a donor aged 50 or older with non-small cell lung cancer.

The J gene is TRBJ2-3, the V gene TRBV6-4; 9 bases are shared with TRBD2. Germline CDR1 MRHNA, CDR2 SNTAGT. This CDR3 region has 17 residues. In DNA, the CDR3 is TGTGTCCCCTCGTGGTTAGCGGGAGAGGTAGGCACAGATACGCAGTATTTT. It is translated as CVPSWLAGEVGTDTQYF.

This clonotype was recorded many times. The V and J genes are TRBV20-1 and TRBJ2-7; TRBD2 agrees at 7 bases. This CDR3 contains 14 residues. Germline V CDR1 and CDR2: DFQATT, SNEGSKA (reference sequence). V dropped 0 bases and J dropped 7; count of bases not matched to a gene: 9. Written as DNA, the CDR3 is TGCAGTGCTAGAGATCTAGAGGGAGGGTCTGAGCAGTACTTC. It specifies CSARDLEGGSEQYF.

Many counts were recorded for this clonotype. The V and J genes are TRBV9 and TRBJ2-7; the match to TRBD1 covers 9 bases. J was trimmed by 4 bases and V by 0 bases; bases with no gene match: 2. The CDR3 consists of 14 residues. Germline V gene data show CDR1 as SGDLS and CDR2 as YYNGEE. This chain's CDR3 is CASSVGQGVYEQYF. Written as DNA, the CDR3 is TGTGCCAGCAGCGTAGGACAGGGGGTATACGAGCAGTACTTC.

This clonotype was recorded many times. The genes are TRBV19 and TRBJ2-5, with D perhaps assigned TRBD1 or TRBD2 (5 bases each). The CDR3 is made up of 13 amino acids. CDR1 LNHDA and CDR2 SQIVND come from the germline V gene (reference sequence). Trimming removed 5 bases at V and 2 bases at J, with 9 bases between. For the CDR3, the DNA is TGTGCCAGTAGTCTGGGGGTTCAAGAGACCCAGTACTTC. Encoded protein: CASSLGVQETQYF.

This clonotype was seen only once. J is TRBJ1-5 and V is TRBV6-2 or TRBV6-3; 11 bases are a match to TRBD1. The CDR3 is 16 residues long. CDR1 and CDR2 from the germline V gene are MNHEY and SVGEGT. Trimming cost V 5 bases and J 11 bases; bases outside gene matches: 14. CDR3 sequence (DNA): TGTGCCAGCAGTGGAACGGGACAGGGGGTCAGGATGTCCCAGCATTTT. This gives the protein CASSGTGQGVRMSQHF.

Many counts were recorded for this clonotype. The chain has TRBV28 and TRBJ2-7; 11 bases agree with TRBD2. Germline values: CDR1 MDHEN, CDR2 SYDVKM. J was trimmed by 3 bases and V by 5 bases; bases with no gene match: 3. CDR3 length: 14 residues. The CDR3 protein is CASSQTSGSYEQYF. CDR3 DNA: TGTGCCAGCAGTCAAACTAGCGGGAGCTACGAGCAGTACTTC.

Ten or more counts support this clonotype. CDR3 sequence: CASSSKGEQYF. CDR3 sequence (DNA): TGTGCCAGCAGCTCCAAGGGCGAGCAGTACTTC. This chain uses TRBV7-8 with TRBJ2-7; D gene ambiguous. This CDR3 comprises 11 residues. Germline-derived CDR1 and CDR2 are SGHVS and FQNEAQ. V was shortened by 4 bases and J by 6 bases, with 7 bases between the two germline ends.

This clonotype was counted ten times or more. The V and J genes are TRBV9 and TRBJ2-7; 10 bases are a match to TRBD1. The J segment lost 5 bases and the V segment lost 0 bases, leaving 11 bases of the junction unmatched. The germline gives CDR1 SGDLS, CDR2 YYNGEE. This CDR3 is 17 amino acids long. The DNA of the CDR3 is TGTGCCAGCAGCGTAGGTCTTTTGGGGACAGGGGTAGACGAGCAGTACTTC. This sequence encodes CASSVGLLGTGVDEQYF.

Many counts were recorded for this clonotype. V usage is TRBV19 and J usage is TRBJ1-1, with a tentative D call TRBD1 (5 bases). This CDR3 spans 12 amino acids. V was clipped by 6 bases and J by 7 bases, with 12 bases between them. Germline CDR1 LNHDA, CDR2 SQIVND (reference sequence). The CDR3 is CASRARDDEAFF. The CDR3, as DNA: TGTGCCAGTAGAGCACGGGACGATGAAGCTTTCTTT.

This clonotype has a count of ten or more. This chain links TRBV5-1 with TRBJ2-3, with TRBD1 matching 7 bases. The trim removed 3 bases at V and 0 bases at J, leaving 4 bases unmatched. The CDR3 has 15 amino acids. Germline V gives CDR1 SGHRS, CDR2 YFSETQ. CDR3 sequence reads: CASSSKGASTDTQYF. For the CDR3, the DNA is TGCGCCAGCAGCTCAAAGGGGGCTAGCACAGATACGCAGTATTTT. Full variable domain (remainder filled in from reference TRBV5-1 and TRBJ2-3): KAGVTQTPRYLIKTRGQQVTLSCSPISGHRSVSWYQQTPGQGLQFLFEYFSETQRNKGNFPGRFSGRQFSNSRSEMNVSTLELGDSALYLCASSSKGASTDTQYFGPGTRLTVL.

In this sample, this clonotype turned up many times. This chain connects TRBV12-5 to TRBJ1-2, with TRBD1 matching 9 bases. Germline CDR1 is LGHNT and CDR2 is FRNRAP. With 7 bases clipped from V and 0 bases from J, the junction kept 9 bases outside the gene matches. This CDR3 is 16 amino acids long. CDR3 nucleotide sequence: TGTGCTAGTGCCCGACAGGGGGAGCCCTCTAACTATGGCTACACCTTC. It specifies CASARQGEPSNYGYTF.

This clonotype was observed at least ten times. The rearrangement links TRBV19 to TRBJ1-1, with TRBD1 as a possible D gene (5 bases). This CDR3 contains 15 residues. Germline values: CDR1 LNHDA, CDR2 SQIVND (reference sequence). V lost 4 bases and J lost 2, with 14 bases in between. The CDR3: CASSRGLSDNTEAFF. CDR3 nucleotide sequence: TGTGCCAGTAGTAGGGGACTCAGCGATAACACTGAAGCTTTCTTT.

This clonotype is labeled as medium-sized. The genes are TRBV12-3 or TRBV12-4 and TRBJ1-3, with 9 bases aligning to TRBD1. With 7 bases clipped from V and 2 bases from J, the junction kept 9 bases outside the gene matches. The CDR3 is made up of 16 amino acids. The chain's CDR3 is CASTRTTGGAGNTIYF. For the CDR3, the DNA is TGTGCCAGCACCCGTACGACAGGGGGTGCTGGAAACACCATATATTTT.

The chain recombines TRBV6-1 with TRBJ2-7; D unresolved. V dropped 7 bases and J dropped 9 bases, with 25 bases sitting between them. Looked up from germline, CDR1 is MNHNS and CDR2 is SASEGT. There are 15 residues in the CDR3. The CDR3 protein is CASNQIPPYSCGQYF. The CDR3 DNA sequence: TGTGCCAGCAACCAAATCCCGCCATACTCCTGCGGGCAGTACTTC.

The table lists this clonotype with many counts. This chain uses TRBV11-2 with TRBJ2-1; 15 bases map to TRBD2. Per the germline V gene, CDR1 is SGHAT and CDR2 is FQNNGV. V lost 1 base and J lost 9; bases outside the gene matches: 7. The CDR3 has 17 residues. The CDR3 nucleotides read TGTGCCAGCAGCTTAGCACGGACTAGCGGGAGGGCAGGTGAGCAGTTCTTC. It encodes CASSLARTSGRAGEQFF. Based on the CDR3 plus reference TRBV11-2 and TRBJ2-1, the full variable domain is EAGVAQSPRYKIIEKRQSVAFWCNPISGHATLYWYQQILGQGPKLLIQFQNNGVVDDSQLPKDRFSAERLKGVDSTLKIQPAKLEDSAVYLCASSLARTSGRAGEQFFGPGTRLTVL.

There are many counts of this clonotype. J is TRBJ2-5 and V is TRBV18; D call uncertain. The CDR3 is 14 amino acids. The germline CDR1 and CDR2 sequences are KGHSH and LQKENI. Trimming left V 0 bases short and J 3 bases short, with 8 bases between. DNA for the CDR3: TGTGCCAGCTCACCACCGCGGCCAGAAGAGACCCAGTACTTC. Its translation: CASSPPRPEETQYF. The full variable domain, completed using reference TRBV18 and TRBJ2-5, is NAGVMQNPRHLVRRRGQEARLRCSPMKGHSHVYWYRQLPEEGLKFMVYLQKENIIDESGMPKERFSAEFPKEGPSILRIQQVVRGDSAAYFCASSPPRPEETQYFGPGTRLLVL.

This clonotype showed up many times. The chain joins TRBV7-2 to TRBJ2-7; tentatively, D is TRBD1 (5 bases). V lost 8 bases to trimming and J lost 0 bases, with 20 bases between them. This CDR3 spans 16 amino acids. Germline CDR1 reads SGHTA; CDR2 reads FQGNSA. In DNA, the CDR3 is TGTGCCAGCGGCTCCGAAATCCTGACAGTCTCCTACGAGCAGTACTTC. It encodes CASGSEILTVSYEQYF.

Regarding this clonotype: Compared with germline, one end of the junction differs, possibly owing to a read error. The chain carries TRBV2 and TRBJ2-2, with D possibly matching TRBD2 (5 bases). The CDR3 has 14 residues. Germline values: CDR1 SNHLY, CDR2 FYNNEI. CDR3 sequence: CASGDNLDTGEPFF. In nucleotides, the CDR3 is TGTGCCAGTGGCGATAACTTAGACACCGGGGAGCCGTTTTTT.

The rearrangement links TRBV6-5 to TRBJ2-3; 9 bases map to TRBD2. Trimming cost V 6 bases and J 1 base; bases outside gene matches: 2. Germline CDR1 reads MNHEY; CDR2 reads SVGAGI. The CDR3 has 14 amino acids. The CDR3 nucleotides are TGTGCCAGCAGGCGGACTAGCGGCACAGATACGCAGTATTTT. Amino acids: CASRRTSGTDTQYF.

The chain carries TRBV20-1 and TRBJ1-6; D is possibly TRBD1 (5 bases). Germline V CDR1 and CDR2: DFQATT, SNEGSKA (reference sequence). The CDR3 covers 13 residues. The V gene lost 6 bases and the J gene lost 6 bases, with 12 bases spanning the gap. CDR3 sequence: CSAPSQGNSPLHF. As DNA, the CDR3 is TGCAGTGCCCCGAGCCAGGGTAATTCACCCCTCCACTTT.

This clonotype was observed at least ten times. The chain combines TRBV27 with TRBJ2-3, with 11 bases lining up with TRBD2. Germline CDR1 and CDR2: MNHEY and SMNVEV (reference sequence). CDR3 length equals 17 residues. The V segment lost 1 base and the J segment 4 bases; nucleotides outside the gene matches: 7. CDR3 in amino acids: CASSLYVAGGPADTQYF. In DNA, the CDR3 is TGTGCCAGCAGTTTATACGTAGCGGGAGGGCCGGCAGATACGCAGTATTTT.

This clonotype was seen only a few times. The chain employs TRBV19 and TRBJ1-1, with 10 bases lining up with TRBD1. Germline V gene sequence: CDR1 LNHDA, CDR2 SQIVND (reference sequence). Trimming took 6 bases from V and 7 from J; bases not matched to a gene: 8. The CDR3 loop spans 14 amino acids. In DNA form, the CDR3 reads TGTGCCAGTAGCCAGGGACAGGGGTTAGGTGAAGCTTTCTTT. Encoded protein: CASSQGQGLGEAFF.

This clonotype was recorded many times. The V call is TRBV19, the J call TRBJ2-5; possibly TRBD2 for D (6 bases). Trimming removed 3 bases from V and 0 bases from J, with 8 bases in between. Germline V CDR1 and CDR2: LNHDA, SQIVND (reference sequence). CDR3 length: 14 amino acids. CDR3 sequence: CASSMWDYQETQYF. The CDR3 DNA is TGTGCCAGTAGTATGTGGGACTACCAAGAGACCCAGTACTTC.

This clonotype came up many times. The chain recombines TRBV7-3 with TRBJ2-2, with 7 bases aligning to TRBD1. CDR1 SGHTA and CDR2 FQGTGA come from the germline V gene. The CDR3 sequence is 14 residues long. With 4 bases clipped from V and 1 base from J, the junction kept 0 bases outside the gene matches. In nucleotides, the CDR3 is TGTGCCAGCAGCTGGACAGGGAACACCGGGGAGCTGTTTTTT. The encoded protein is CASSWTGNTGELFF.